The 10 T cell receptor beta chains presented below share a single source sample, sequenced in a study of blood T cell repertoires in COVID-19. Only in-frame clones appear in the TCRdb table, and some are missing; sequencing was by immunoSEQ multiplex PCR. Of under 150,000 clones listed, roughly 83% are singletons. Input material: peripheral blood. The origin of the receptors is a man aged 55-75 years with acute or convalescent COVID-19.

This chain joins TRBV29-1 and TRBJ1-1; 7 nucleotides align to TRBD1. The junction had 19 bases not matched to a gene; V was cut back by 7 bases and J by 11 bases. CDR1 is SQVTM and CDR2 is ANQGSEA in the germline V gene. CDR3 size: 14 residues. Here the CDR3 reads CSGEKTGTRSGAFF. The CDR3 DNA sequence: TGCAGCGGGGAGAAGACAGGGACTCGTTCAGGGGCTTTCTTT.

The chain is built from TRBV5-1 and TRBJ2-3; D is perhaps TRBD2 (6 bases). Trimming stripped 6 bases from V and 0 bases from J, with 11 bases between. The CDR3 loop spans 14 amino acids. Germline loops: CDR1 SGHRS, CDR2 YFSETQ. CDR3 DNA: TGCGCCAGCACCGGGAGAGGAAGCACAGATACGCAGTATTTT. Translated, it gives CASTGRGSTDTQYF.

The rearrangement links TRBV5-6 to TRBJ1-5; 9 positions agree with TRBD1. Germline-derived CDR1 and CDR2 are SGHDT and YYEEEE. V trimming: 4 bases; J trimming: 4 bases; junction bases outside the gene matches: 3. The CDR3 has 14 amino acids. The CDR3 protein is CASSAGTGNQPQHF. The CDR3 nucleotides read TGTGCCAGCAGCGCGGGGACAGGGAATCAGCCCCAGCATTTT.

The chain joins TRBV10-2 to TRBJ2-2; a possible D gene is TRBD1 (5 bases). This CDR3 spans 17 amino acids. Germline CDR1 is WSHSY and CDR2 is SAAADI. V lost 3 bases, J lost 1 base, and 15 bases lay in between. Here the CDR3 reads CASSENWRTGNTGELFF. CDR3 coding DNA: TGCGCCAGCAGTGAAAATTGGAGAACAGGGAACACCGGGGAGCTGTTTTTT.

The CDR3 sequence: CASRRTANYGYTF. The CDR3 region has the DNA TGTGCCAGCCGCAGGACAGCTAACTATGGCTACACCTTC. V usage is TRBV19 and J usage is TRBJ1-2; D possibly corresponds to TRBD1 (6 bases). This CDR3 contains 13 residues. The V gene lost 9 bases and the J gene lost 0 bases, with 11 bases spanning the gap. Germline V gives CDR1 LNHDA, CDR2 SQIVND (reference sequence).

This clone was recorded once. V gene TRBV19 combines with J gene TRBJ2-2; the match to TRBD1 covers 9 bases. This CDR3 is 15 amino acids long. With 11 bases clipped from V and 4 bases from J, the junction kept 11 bases outside the gene matches. CDR1 is LNHDA, CDR2 SQIVND, per germline (reference sequence). In nucleotides, the CDR3 is TGTGCCGCGAAAACAGGGGGCGCCAGCACCGGGGAGCTGTTTTTT. Protein: CAAKTGGASTGELFF.

The rearrangement uses TRBV18 and TRBJ1-1; the D is unclear. Germline lookup yields CDR1 KGHSH and CDR2 LQKENI. The CDR3 has 13 residues. V was shortened by 3 bases and J by 1 base, with 6 bases between the two germline ends. CDR3 residues: CASSPLPNTEAFF. CDR3 in DNA: TGTGCCAGCTCACCGCTACCGAACACTGAAGCTTTCTTT.

The chain couples TRBV27 to TRBJ1-4; D ambiguous. This CDR3 spans 14 amino acids. Between the trimmed V and J ends, which lost 6 bases and 8 bases, there was a span of 16 bases. Germline CDR1 is MNHEY and CDR2 is SMNVEV (reference sequence). CDR3 DNA: TGTGCCAGCAGGGTTGGGAGTAGTACAGAAAAACTGTTTTTT. Amino acids: CASRVGSSTEKLFF.

DNA for the CDR3: TGTGCCAGTAGTCCTCCGAGACTAGCGGGAGGAAATGCCGGGGAGCTGTTTTTT. Protein product: CASSPPRLAGGNAGELFF. The chain is built from TRBV19 and TRBJ2-2; 13 bases match TRBD2. Trimming at V came to 5 bases and at J to 6 bases, leaving 12 bases not matched to a gene. This CDR3 spans 18 amino acids. CDR1 is LNHDA, CDR2 SQIVND, per germline (reference sequence).

The chain combines TRBV15 with TRBJ2-7; D may be TRBD1 (6 bases). The CDR3 contains 15 residues. The V gene lost 3 bases and the J gene lost 0 bases, with 12 bases spanning the gap. Germline values: CDR1 LNHNV, CDR2 YYDKDF (reference sequence). The DNA of the CDR3 is TGTGCCACCAGCAGTCGTTTACAGGGCTCCTACGAGCAGTACTTC. Its protein is CATSSRLQGSYEQYF.